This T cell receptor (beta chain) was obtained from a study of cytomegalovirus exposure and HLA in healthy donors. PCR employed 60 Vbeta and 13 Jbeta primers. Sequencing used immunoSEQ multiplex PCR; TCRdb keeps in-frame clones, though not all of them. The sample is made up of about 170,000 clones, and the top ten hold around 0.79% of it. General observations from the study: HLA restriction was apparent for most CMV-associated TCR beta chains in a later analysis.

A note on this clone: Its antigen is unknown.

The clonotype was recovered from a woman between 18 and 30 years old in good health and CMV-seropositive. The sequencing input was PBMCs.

CDR3: CASSGPGTGPRGYTF. As DNA, the CDR3 is TGTGCCAGCAGTGGTCCCGGGACAGGACCTCGTGGCTACACCTTC. V is TRBV2 and J is TRBJ1-2, with 8 bases matching TRBD1. The length of the CDR3 is 15 residues. V dropped 4 bases and J dropped 7; count of bases not matched to a gene: 11. From germline, CDR1 is SNHLY and CDR2 FYNNEI.